The clone carrying this T cell receptor beta chain showed up just a few times. The sample is drawn from a study of T-cell memory formation after mild COVID-19. The V gene end was trimmed by 6 bases and the J gene end by 8 bases; junction bases not matched to a gene: 16. The CDR3 runs to 15 residues. Germline CDR1 reads DFQATT; CDR2 reads SNEGSKA (reference sequence). TCRdb used MiXCR to reprocess the 5' RACE reads, holding one entry per CDR3 protein. Of about 470,000 distinct CDR3 sequences in the sample, nearly 25% were seen once. The clonotype originates from an adult woman who had mild COVID-19 (a few samples of this study predate the infection). Cell type and time point are not known. The rearrangement joins TRBV20-1 to TRBJ2-3; 8 bases match TRBD1. Sequencing used PBMCs or a T cell subset sorted from them (not recorded which). The CDR3 sequence is CSAQDREKLIGTQYF. DNA of the CDR3: TGCAGTGCCCAGGACAGGGAAAAACTGATCGGTACGCAGTATTTT.